A single sample is the source of the 30 T cell receptor beta chains below, sequenced in a study of vaccination and CD4 T cells after COVID-19. Their antigens remain unidentified. Specified treatment: roughly ten-day PBMC culture with coronavirus spike peptide pools or control peptides (ViraFEST assay). With the Oncomine TCR Beta short-read assay, DNA from cultured CD4+ T cells was sequenced. TCRdb ran MiXCR on the PCR reads and lists one entry per CDR3 protein. The sample lists 19,000 or so distinct CDR3 sequences, approximately 80% occurring once. The material was CD4+ T cells from blood, cultured in vitro, obtained after SARS-CoV-2 vaccination. The receptors were sampled from a human donor who received a COVID-19 vaccine.

This clonotype was detected only once. The chain links TRBV20-1 to TRBJ1-2, with D unresolved. This CDR3 is built from 11 residues. Per germline, CDR1 DFQATT and CDR2 SNEGSKA (reference sequence). Trimming took 1 base from V and 7 from J, leaving 7 bases between them. In DNA form, the CDR3 reads TGCAGTGCTAGAGTTCGTCCTGGCTACACCTTC. Its protein is CSARVRPGYTF.

This clonotype was seen once. The V and J genes are TRBV20-1 and TRBJ2-5, with TRBD1 matching over 10 bases. With V trimmed by 6 bases and J by 5 bases, 12 bases remained unmatched. Germline V gene lookup returns CDR1 DFQATT and CDR2 SNEGSKA (reference sequence). The CDR3 length is 15 residues. CDR3 DNA: TGCAGTGCCTTAGCCGGGACAGGGGCATGGGAGACCCAGTACTTC. Amino acid sequence: CSALAGTGAWETQYF.

This chain connects TRBV6-1 to TRBJ1-5; a weak D match, TRBD1 (5 bases). Trimming took 8 bases from V and 5 from J, leaving 19 bases between them. Germline V lookup: CDR1 MNHNS, CDR2 SASEGT. The CDR3 is 15 residues long. CDR3 nucleotides: TGTGCCAGCGGGTCGTCGGGGCGGACCTATCAGCCCCAGCATTTT. This encodes CASGSSGRTYQPQHF.

The chain combines TRBV20-1 with TRBJ1-5, with 7 bases identical to TRBD1. V shed 5 bases and J 4 bases; nucleotides not matched to a gene: 8. The CDR3 consists of 14 residues. Germline values: CDR1 DFQATT, CDR2 SNEGSKA (reference sequence). The CDR3 here is CSAPLQGPNQPQHF. In DNA form, the CDR3 reads TGCAGTGCTCCCCTACAGGGGCCTAATCAGCCCCAGCATTTT.

The chain links TRBV7-9 to TRBJ1-6; D is undetermined. CDR1 and CDR2 (germline): SEHNR, FQNEAQ (reference sequence). CDR3 length: 15 residues. Trimming pared 9 bases from V and 8 bases from J, leaving 20 bases between. The CDR3 spells CASSIVWGADSPLHF. CDR3 in DNA: TGTGCCAGTAGTATAGTTTGGGGAGCTGATTCACCCCTCCACTTT.

V usage is TRBV20-1 and J usage is TRBJ2-3; D might be TRBD1 or TRBD2, each matching 6 bases. Germline CDR1 is DFQATT and CDR2 is SNEGSKA (reference sequence). The CDR3 sequence is 13 residues long. The V end lost 5 bases, the J end lost 5 bases, and 14 bases lay between the germline ends. CDR3 DNA sequence: TGCAGTGCTCTCCCGGGGGCGCGAGATACGCAGTATTTT. It specifies CSALPGARDTQYF.

This clonotype has only a few counts. The V and J genes are TRBV18 and TRBJ1-2; 12 bases match TRBD1. Germline loops: CDR1 KGHSH, CDR2 LQKENI. The CDR3 loop spans 15 amino acids. V trimming: 3 bases; J trimming: 7 bases; junction bases outside the gene matches: 6. This CDR3 is CASSPPGQGASGYTF. The CDR3 DNA is TGTGCCAGCTCACCCCCGGGACAGGGGGCAAGTGGCTACACCTTC. The whole variable domain, filled in from reference TRBV18 and TRBJ1-2, reads NAGVMQNPRHLVRRRGQEARLRCSPMKGHSHVYWYRQLPEEGLKFMVYLQKENIIDESGMPKERFSAEFPKEGPSILRIQQVVRGDSAAYFCASSPPGQGASGYTFGSGTRLTVV.

The V and J genes are TRBV20-1 and TRBJ1-5, with a tentative D call TRBD1 (5 bases). V lost 0 bases to trimming and J lost 2 bases, with 14 bases between them. Germline values: CDR1 DFQATT, CDR2 SNEGSKA (reference sequence). The CDR3 has 16 residues. CDR3: CSARDSRGYGNQPQHF. CDR3 nucleotide sequence: TGCAGTGCTAGAGATAGTAGGGGATATGGCAATCAGCCCCAGCATTTT.

Only a few counts were recorded for this clonotype. V and J are TRBV19 and TRBJ1-1; 7 bases map to TRBD1. The CDR3 sequence is 14 residues long. Germline values: CDR1 LNHDA, CDR2 SQIVND (reference sequence). V dropped 3 bases and J dropped 1; count of bases not matched to a gene: 2. Written as DNA, the CDR3 is TGTGCCAGTAGTATGGGGACAGAGAACACTGAAGCTTTCTTT. It encodes CASSMGTENTEAFF.

The chain employs TRBV7-8 and TRBJ2-7; TRBD2 agrees at 10 bases. Germline CDR1 SGHVS, CDR2 FQNEAQ. The junction had 17 bases not matched to a gene; V was cut back by 8 bases and J by 4 bases. CDR3 length: 17 amino acids. CDR3: CASSPQPLAGTPYEQYF. CDR3 sequence (DNA): TGTGCCAGCTCCCCCCAGCCACTAGCGGGGACTCCTTACGAGCAGTACTTC.

The chain is built from TRBV6-1 and TRBJ1-1; the D gene is possibly TRBD1 (6 bases). The CDR3 spans 13 residues. CDR1 MNHNS and CDR2 SASEGT come from the germline V gene. Trimming cost V 8 bases and J 3 bases, with 13 bases left between them. The CDR3 sequence: CASGHGQYTEAFF. DNA of the CDR3: TGTGCCAGCGGACATGGACAGTACACTGAAGCTTTCTTT.

For the CDR3, the DNA is TGTGCCAGTAGGGGGACAGGGAAGATGAACACTGAAGCTTTCTTT. It yields the protein CASRGTGKMNTEAFF. The V and J genes are TRBV19 and TRBJ1-1; 9 bases line up with TRBD1. Trimming cost V 6 bases and J 0 bases; bases outside gene matches: 5. Germline V gives CDR1 LNHDA, CDR2 SQIVND (reference sequence). This CDR3 is 15 amino acids long. Filled out from reference TRBV19 and TRBJ1-1, the complete variable domain reads DGGITQSPKYLFRKEGQNVTLSCEQNLNHDAMYWYRQDPGQGLRLIYYSQIVNDFQKGDIAEGYSVSREKKESFPLTVTSAQKNPTAFYLCASRGTGKMNTEAFFGQGTRLTVV.

This clonotype was observed once. V and J are TRBV7-9 and TRBJ2-7, with D maybe TRBD1 (6 bases). The CDR3 contains 13 residues. Deletions cut 0 bases from V and 6 bases from J, with 9 bases between. From germline, CDR1 is SEHNR and CDR2 FQNEAQ (reference sequence). As DNA, the CDR3 is TGTGCCAGCAGCTTAGCGGCCAGGGGCGAGCAGTACTTC. Translation gives CASSLAARGEQYF.

V usage is TRBV6-1 and J usage is TRBJ2-2; the D is unclear. V was clipped by 7 bases and J by 6 bases, with 15 bases between them. The CDR3 is 14 residues long. Germline values: CDR1 MNHNS, CDR2 SASEGT. CDR3 DNA sequence: TGTGCCAGCACTCCATACAGTACCGCCGGGGAGCTGTTTTTT. Its protein is CASTPYSTAGELFF.

Here the CDR3 reads CASSSPSDGSKLFF. In DNA form, the CDR3 reads TGTGCCAGCAGCTCTCCGTCCGATGGCTCGAAACTGTTTTTT. The J gene is TRBJ1-4, the V gene TRBV12-3 or TRBV12-4; no firm D call. Trimming pared 6 bases from V and 11 bases from J, leaving 19 bases between. This CDR3 is built from 14 residues.

A note on this clonotype: At one end, the junction sequence differs from germline, possibly due to a read error. The rearrangement joins TRBV15 to TRBJ1-5, with D perhaps matching TRBD1 (5 bases). The CDR3 extends over 14 amino acids. Germline CDR1 and CDR2: LNHNV and YYDKDF (reference sequence). DNA of the CDR3: TGTGCCACCAGCCGAGACAGTAGCAATCAGCCCCAGCATTTT. It codes for CATSRDSSNQPQHF.

The chain employs TRBV6-1 and TRBJ2-3; D perhaps matches TRBD2 (6 bases). V dropped 10 bases and J dropped 2 bases, with 13 bases sitting between them. The germline CDR1 and CDR2 sequences are MNHNS and SASEGT. The CDR3 length is 13 residues. CDR3 nucleotides: TGTGCCACCCATGGGGGGTACACAGATACGCAGTATTTT. It encodes CATHGGYTDTQYF.

This chain's CDR3 is CASSVPGGLGETQYF. CDR3 nucleotides: TGTGCCAGCAGCGTACCGGGGGGGCTCGGAGAGACCCAGTACTTC. This chain links TRBV6-1 with TRBJ2-5, with 8 bases fitting TRBD2. Looked up from germline, CDR1 is MNHNS and CDR2 is SASEGT. The CDR3 runs 15 residues. Trimming at V came to 6 bases and at J to 4 bases, leaving 10 bases not matched to a gene.

The chain is built from TRBV6-1 and TRBJ1-6, with 7 positions matching TRBD1. Trimming at V came to 6 bases and at J to 2 bases, leaving 25 bases not matched to a gene. The CDR3 is 22 amino acids. Germline lookup yields CDR1 MNHNS and CDR2 SASEGT. The CDR3 sequence: CASRDSPQDYTGALPYNSPLHF. CDR3 DNA sequence: TGTGCCAGCAGGGACTCTCCCCAAGATTATACAGGGGCCCTCCCCTATAATTCACCCCTCCACTTT.

The chain combines TRBV5-1 with TRBJ1-1; D ambiguous. Germline-derived CDR1 and CDR2 are SGHRS and YFSETQ. Between the trimmed V and J ends, which lost 4 bases and 1 base, there was a span of 11 bases. This CDR3 has 14 amino acids. CDR3 in DNA: TGCGCCAGCAGCGTAAGTGGACGGAACACTGAAGCTTTCTTT. It yields the protein CASSVSGRNTEAFF. Supplemented by reference TRBV5-1 and TRBJ1-1, the full variable domain reads KAGVTQTPRYLIKTRGQQVTLSCSPISGHRSVSWYQQTPGQGLQFLFEYFSETQRNKGNFPGRFSGRQFSNSRSEMNVSTLELGDSALYLCASSVSGRNTEAFFGQGTRLTVV.

The chain joins TRBV6-2 or TRBV6-3 to TRBJ1-2, with D possibly matching TRBD1 (5 bases). Per the germline V gene, CDR1 is MNHEY and CDR2 is SVGEGT. CDR3 length: 13 residues. V lost 5 bases, J lost 6 bases, and 13 bases lay in between. The CDR3 sequence is CASSDAGYDGYTF. In DNA form, the CDR3 reads TGTGCCAGCAGTGACGCAGGGTATGATGGCTACACCTTC.

The rearrangement links TRBV10-3 to TRBJ1-4, with D hard to call. The V and J ends lost 5 bases and 8 bases respectively, with 12 bases between them. This CDR3 is 13 amino acids long. The germline V gene encodes CDR1 ENHRY and CDR2 SYGVKD. Here the CDR3 DNA reads TGTGCCATCAGTAGGCAGGCGGGCGAAAAACTGTTTTTT. It specifies CAISRQAGEKLFF.

This chain connects TRBV2 to TRBJ1-5, with D possibly matching TRBD1 (6 bases). Trimming shortened V by 6 bases and J by 2 bases, and 11 bases separated the two germline ends. Germline V lookup: CDR1 SNHLY, CDR2 FYNNEI. This CDR3 contains 14 residues. CDR3 amino acids: CASRAGDGNQPQHF. In DNA, the CDR3 is TGTGCCAGCAGGGCAGGGGACGGCAATCAGCCCCAGCATTTT.

The chain recombines TRBV5-4 with TRBJ1-2; D is unresolved. This CDR3 spans 14 amino acids. Trimming removed 1 base at V and 6 bases at J, with 13 bases between. Germline V CDR1 and CDR2: SGHNT, YYREEE (reference sequence). CDR3 protein: CASSLTLRTHGYTF. Here the CDR3 DNA reads TGTGCCAGCAGCTTGACACTTAGGACCCATGGCTACACCTTC.

In this sample, this clonotype turned up a few times. The J gene is TRBJ1-3, the V gene TRBV30; perhaps TRBD1 as D (5 bases). The CDR3 extends over 16 amino acids. Trimming stripped 4 bases from V and 1 base from J, with 17 bases between. Germline V CDR1 and CDR2: GTSNPN, SVGIG (reference sequence). This CDR3 reads CAWTPTRGGSGNTIYF. The CDR3 nucleotides are TGTGCCTGGACTCCGACCCGGGGGGGATCTGGAAACACCATATATTTT.

V usage is TRBV6-1 and J usage is TRBJ1-6; 10 bases line up with TRBD1. Germline loops: CDR1 MNHNS, CDR2 SASEGT. CDR3 length: 13 residues. The ends lost 6 bases at V and 8 bases at J; junction bases unmatched: 1. CDR3 nucleotide sequence: TGTGCCAGCAGGGGGACAGGGGATTCACCCCTCCACTTT. Translation gives CASRGTGDSPLHF.

The sample holds a few counts of this clonotype. CDR3 in DNA: TGTGCCAGCAGATTTTTACAGGGGATAAGGGGTGGCTACACCTTC. Translated, it gives CASRFLQGIRGGYTF. The chain has TRBV11-2 and TRBJ1-2; 7 bases map to TRBD1. The CDR3 has 15 amino acids. CDR1 and CDR2 (germline): SGHAT, FQNNGV. Trimming cost V 6 bases and J 7 bases; bases outside gene matches: 14.

Only one count was recorded for this clonotype. The chain links TRBV27 to TRBJ1-2; 7 positions agree with TRBD1. The CDR3 consists of 13 residues. Trimming cost V 5 bases and J 2 bases; bases outside gene matches: 2. CDR1 is MNHEY, CDR2 SMNVEV, per germline (reference sequence). CDR3 sequence (DNA): TGTGCCAGCAGTCTGGACAGGAACTATGGCTACACCTTC. Translation gives CASSLDRNYGYTF.

The chain employs TRBV12-3 or TRBV12-4 and TRBJ2-2; the match to TRBD2 covers 8 bases. The CDR3 is 18 residues long. With 4 bases clipped from V and 7 bases from J, the junction kept 17 bases outside the gene matches. CDR3 coding DNA: TGTGCCAGCAGTTCTAGCCTCGGGGGGGGCAGCGACGGCGGGGAGCTGTTTTTT. It is translated as CASSSSLGGGSDGGELFF.

This clonotype was seen a few times. This sequence joins TRBV6-1 and TRBJ1-2; 12 nucleotides line up with TRBD1. The CDR3 spans 16 residues. Germline assignment: CDR1 MNHNS and CDR2 SASEGT. V lost 2 bases to trimming and J lost 7 bases; unmatched junction nucleotides: 8. The CDR3 DNA reads as TGTGCCAGCAGTGAAAGGTTGGGACAGGGGGCATCTGGCTACACCTTC. Translation gives CASSERLGQGASGYTF.